One and the same sample provided the 26 T cell receptor beta chains below, sequenced in a study of T cell changes during pregnancy in multiple sclerosis. The method was immunoSEQ multiplex PCR; TCRdb's version includes in-frame clones alone and lacks a portion of them. This sample yields about 53,000 clones, of which around 90% are seen a single time; around 0.5% belongs to the top ten. The starting material was CD4+ T cells from peripheral blood mononuclear cells, obtained in the third trimester of pregnancy. The receptors shown here come from a female donor with multiple sclerosis, enrolled in a pregnancy study.

The chain carries TRBV9 and TRBJ2-6; tentatively, D is TRBD1 (6 bases). The CDR3 sequence is 17 residues long. The V gene's germline CDR1 is SGDLS and CDR2 YYNGEE. With 2 bases removed from V and 0 bases from J, the gap between germline ends came to 12 bases. The CDR3 DNA sequence: TGTGCCAGCAGCGTCTCGACAGGTATCTCTGGGGCCAACGTCCTGACTTTC. Its translation: CASSVSTGISGANVLTF.

The V call is TRBV7-9, the J call TRBJ1-2; D gene unclear. Germline CDR1 SEHNR, CDR2 FQNEAQ (reference sequence). This CDR3 comprises 14 residues. Trimming left V 6 bases short and J 4 bases short, with 15 bases between. The CDR3 here is CASRAGRVSYGYTF. The CDR3 coding sequence is TGTGCCAGCAGGGCAGGTCGTGTCTCCTATGGCTACACCTTC.

With respect to this clone: Other DNA variants within this sample encode the same CDR3. The J gene is TRBJ1-6, the V gene TRBV10-3; possible D gene TRBD1, 6 bases. The CDR3 consists of 16 residues. Germline loops: CDR1 ENHRY, CDR2 SYGVKD. V lost 10 bases to trimming and J lost 9 bases, with 25 bases between them. The CDR3 loop reads CASNPRQGRGGSPLHF. CDR3 sequence (DNA): TGTGCCAGTAACCCGAGGCAGGGGCGCGGAGGTTCACCCCTCCACTTT.

This clone was detected once. The J gene is TRBJ1-6, the V gene TRBV5-1, with 10 bases lining up with TRBD1. Germline lookup yields CDR1 SGHRS and CDR2 YFSETQ. The CDR3 covers 14 residues. V gave up 2 bases and J gave up 13 bases; unmatched junction bases: 6. The CDR3: CASSLLTGGYPLHF. The CDR3 DNA sequence: TGCGCCAGCAGCTTACTGACAGGGGGCTACCCCCTCCACTTT. Drawing the rest from reference TRBV5-1 and TRBJ1-6, the complete variable domain is KAGVTQTPRYLIKTRGQQVTLSCSPISGHRSVSWYQQTPGQGLQFLFEYFSETQRNKGNFPGRFSGRQFSNSRSEMNVSTLELGDSALYLCASSLLTGGYPLHFGNGTRLTVT.

This clone was seen only a few times. The genes are TRBV14 and TRBJ2-7; D remains ambiguous. The ends were cut back, 4 bases at V and 6 bases at J, with 10 bases in the middle. Germline lookup yields CDR1 SGHDN and CDR2 FVKESK. The CDR3 sequence is 12 residues long. The CDR3 region has the DNA TGTGCCAGCAGCCCGAGGTGGGTCGAGCAGTACTTC. It is translated as CASSPRWVEQYF.

The chain joins TRBV7-8 to TRBJ2-3; 10 nucleotides align to TRBD2. V shed 0 bases and J 7 bases; nucleotides not matched to a gene: 4. The CDR3 consists of 15 residues. The germline gives CDR1 SGHVS, CDR2 FQNEAQ. CDR3 sequence (DNA): TGTGCCAGCAGCTTAGCTAGCGGGGGGACAAATACGCAGTATTTT. Amino acids: CASSLASGGTNTQYF.

The rearrangement joins TRBV29-1 to TRBJ1-1; D gene uncertain. V dropped 7 bases and J dropped 2 bases, with 11 bases sitting between them. CDR1 and CDR2 (germline): SQVTM, ANQGSEA. The length of the CDR3 is 12 residues. The CDR3 region has the DNA TGCAGCGCAAACACCCACAACACTGAAGCTTTCTTT. Its translation: CSANTHNTEAFF.

The chain combines TRBV5-1 with TRBJ1-6; 7 nucleotides agree with TRBD1. The CDR3 extends over 15 amino acids. CDR1 and CDR2 from the germline V gene are SGHRS and YFSETQ. V was pared by 5 bases and J by 5 bases, with 7 bases of the junction left unmatched. This CDR3 reads CASRLQGSHNSPLHF. CDR3 coding DNA: TGCGCCAGCAGATTACAGGGGAGTCATAATTCACCCCTCCACTTT.

This clone showed up just once. The chain employs TRBV7-6 and TRBJ1-5; TRBD1 matches at 10 bases. The junction had 11 bases not matched to a gene; V was cut back by 5 bases and J by 7 bases. The CDR3 sequence is 16 residues long. Germline loops: CDR1 SGHVS, CDR2 FNYEAQ. This chain's CDR3 is CASSLLPGQGYQPQHF. CDR3 DNA: TGTGCCAGCAGCCTCCTACCGGGACAGGGGTACCAGCCCCAGCATTTT.

The V gene is TRBV6-6, the J gene TRBJ1-1, with no clear D. This CDR3 has 12 residues. Germline values: CDR1 MNHNY, CDR2 SVGAGI (reference sequence). Trimming pared 5 bases from V and 7 bases from J, leaving 11 bases between. The DNA of the CDR3 is TGTGCCAGCAGTCCGGGGAAGTATGAAGCTTTCTTT. Protein product: CASSPGKYEAFF.

The chain links TRBV29-1 to TRBJ1-2; possibly TRBD1 for D (6 bases). Deletions cut 3 bases from V and 6 bases from J, with 14 bases between. The CDR3 sequence is 13 residues long. Looked up from germline, CDR1 is SQVTM and CDR2 is ANQGSEA. The CDR3 region is CSVDHATGHGYTF. In DNA form, the CDR3 reads TGCAGCGTTGATCACGCAACAGGGCATGGCTACACCTTC. The complete variable domain, with remaining parts taken from reference TRBV29-1 and TRBJ1-2, reads SAVISQKPSRDICQRGTSLTIQCQVDSQVTMMFWYRQQPGQSLTLIATANQGSEATYESGFVIDKFPISRPNLTFSTLTVSNMSPEDSSIYLCSVDHATGHGYTFGSGTRLTVV.

V is TRBV6-5 and J is TRBJ2-5; 7 positions agree with TRBD1. The CDR3 totals 16 residues. CDR1 MNHEY and CDR2 SVGAGI come from the germline V gene. J lost 0 bases, V lost 3 bases, and 7 bases had no gene match. Here the CDR3 reads CASSYLTGLHQETQYF. As DNA, the CDR3 is TGTGCCAGCAGTTATTTGACAGGGCTCCACCAAGAGACCCAGTACTTC.

This clone was recorded a few times. The V gene is TRBV4-2, the J gene TRBJ1-1; possible D gene TRBD1, 5 bases. The CDR3 runs 16 residues. Trimming took off 1 base at V and 0 bases at J, with 12 bases between the two ends. Germline V gives CDR1 LGHNA, CDR2 YNFKEQ. As DNA, the CDR3 is TGTGCCAGCAGCCAAGGCCCCGGGGGATTGAACACTGAAGCTTTCTTT. Translating gives CASSQGPGGLNTEAFF.

V is TRBV18 and J is TRBJ1-1, with TRBD1 as a possible D gene (5 bases). This CDR3 spans 12 amino acids. The germline V gene encodes CDR1 KGHSH and CDR2 LQKENI. Trimming stripped 4 bases from V and 9 bases from J, with 12 bases between. CDR3 amino acids: CASSLLSDKAFF. CDR3 DNA: TGTGCCAGCTCACTACTTTCGGACAAAGCTTTCTTT.

The chain couples TRBV6-5 to TRBJ2-5; 8 nucleotides agree with TRBD2. The V and J ends lost 4 bases and 5 bases, in that order; junction bases with no gene match: 9. The germline V gene has CDR1 MNHEY and CDR2 SVGAGI. This CDR3 is 15 amino acids long. The CDR3 sequence: CASSSLGGAEETQYF. In DNA form, the CDR3 reads TGTGCCAGCAGTTCCCTCGGGGGGGCGGAGGAGACCCAGTACTTC.

In this sample, this clone turned up once. The chain employs TRBV2 and TRBJ1-1; D call uncertain. CDR3 length equals 15 residues. Germline V gives CDR1 SNHLY, CDR2 FYNNEI. Between the trimmed V and J ends, which lost 0 bases and 3 bases, there was a span of 11 bases. Here the CDR3 reads CASSEARNSYTEAFF. For the CDR3, the DNA is TGTGCCAGCAGTGAAGCGCGAAACAGTTACACTGAAGCTTTCTTT.

For the CDR3, the DNA is TGTGCCAGTAGTGGTGGACTAGCGGAAGAGACCCAGTACTTC. Encoded protein: CASSGGLAEETQYF. This chain uses TRBV19 with TRBJ2-5, with 10 bases that match TRBD2. The ends lost 5 bases at V and 3 bases at J; junction bases unmatched: 3. This CDR3 is 14 amino acids long. Germline CDR1 and CDR2: LNHDA and SQIVND (reference sequence).

The rearrangement uses TRBV18 and TRBJ1-5; 7 nucleotides agree with TRBD1. CDR1 and CDR2 from the germline V gene are KGHSH and LQKENI. After removal of 4 bases from V and 0 bases from J, the junction contained 6 bases not matched to a gene. The CDR3 contains 16 residues. As DNA, the CDR3 is TGTGCCAGCTCACAAGAACAGGGGAATAGCAATCAGCCCCAGCATTTT. It encodes CASSQEQGNSNQPQHF.

This chain uses TRBV7-3 with TRBJ2-7; 9 nucleotides align to TRBD2. CDR3 length equals 15 residues. Germline CDR1 reads SGHTA; CDR2 reads FQGTGA. Trimming cost V 5 bases and J 3 bases; bases outside gene matches: 8. The CDR3 here is CASSPGGGANYEQYF. The CDR3 nucleotides read TGTGCCAGCAGCCCCGGCGGGGGGGCCAACTACGAGCAGTACTTC.

The chain links TRBV14 to TRBJ1-2, with D hard to call. Trimming cost V 4 bases and J 5 bases, with 14 bases left between them. The CDR3 consists of 14 residues. Germline CDR1 is SGHDN and CDR2 is FVKESK. This CDR3 is CASSRIGGDYGYTF. CDR3 sequence (DNA): TGTGCCAGCAGCCGTATTGGCGGGGATTATGGCTACACCTTC.

This sequence joins TRBV19 and TRBJ1-1; D unresolved. There are 15 residues in the CDR3. Between the trimmed V and J ends, which lost 3 bases and 1 base, there was a span of 12 bases. Germline V gene data show CDR1 as LNHDA and CDR2 as SQIVND (reference sequence). The CDR3 sequence is CASSMGDYSNTEAFF. The CDR3 DNA is TGTGCCAGTAGTATGGGTGACTACTCGAACACTGAAGCTTTCTTT.

The rearrangement links TRBV5-6 to TRBJ1-1, with unresolved D. Germline V gene data show CDR1 as SGHDT and CDR2 as YYEEEE. The CDR3 loop spans 13 amino acids. V was cut by 1 base and J by 0 bases, with 4 bases left in between. CDR3 sequence reads: CASSLTVNTEAFF. Written as DNA, the CDR3 is TGTGCCAGCAGCTTGACAGTGAACACTGAAGCTTTCTTT. Looking up the rest from reference TRBV5-6 and TRBJ1-1 gives the full variable domain: DAGVTQSPTHLIKTRGQQVTLRCSPKSGHDTVSWYQQALGQGPQFIFQYYEEEERQRGNFPDRFSGHQFPNYSSELNVNALLLGDSALYLCASSLTVNTEAFFGQGTRLTVV.

The chain recombines TRBV13 with TRBJ2-7; 7 nucleotides match TRBD1. V was pared by 5 bases and J by 4 bases, with 5 bases of the junction left unmatched. The CDR3 has 13 residues. The germline V gene has CDR1 PRHDT and CDR2 FYEKMQ (reference sequence). The DNA for the CDR3 is TGTGCCAGCAGCCTACAGGGGCGGTACGAGCAGTACTTC. Encoded protein: CASSLQGRYEQYF.

The chain uses TRBV6-6 and TRBJ1-2; no firm D call. The CDR3 has 11 amino acids. Germline assignment: CDR1 MNHNY and CDR2 SVGAGI (reference sequence). V was shortened by 6 bases and J by 5 bases, with 7 bases between the two germline ends. CDR3 residues: CASSALYGYTF. Written as DNA, the CDR3 is TGTGCCAGCAGCGCGCTTTATGGCTACACCTTC.

This CDR3 is CASSLGSGPAETQYF. DNA of the CDR3: TGTGCCAGCAGCTTAGGGTCTGGGCCCGCGGAGACCCAGTACTTC. The rearrangement joins TRBV11-3 to TRBJ2-5; D call uncertain. Germline V gene sequence: CDR1 SGHNT, CDR2 YENEEA. The V end was cut by 1 base, the J end by 5 bases, with 14 bases between. The CDR3 length is 15 residues.

This sequence joins TRBV5-6 and TRBJ1-2, with D possibly TRBD1 on 5 matching bases. Trimming pared 3 bases from V and 5 bases from J, leaving 8 bases between. The germline gives CDR1 SGHDT, CDR2 YYEEEE. The CDR3 covers 12 residues. The CDR3 here is CASSSTEYGYTF. The CDR3, as DNA: TGTGCCAGCAGCTCGACAGAATATGGCTACACCTTC.